The source of this T cell receptor (beta chain) is a study of blood T cell repertoires in COVID-19. The V gene's germline CDR1 is LNHDA and CDR2 SQIVND (reference sequence). The CDR3 runs 13 residues. Germline trimming cut 1 base from V and 12 bases from J; bases unmatched to any gene: 5. TCRdb's table, derived via immunoSEQ multiplex PCR, lists solely in-frame clones and lacks some. The table has some 270,000 clones, 84% seen once. This sequence was found in a woman aged 35 to 49 who had recovered from COVID-19. The sample was peripheral blood. The chain has TRBV19 and TRBJ2-1; 8 nucleotides line up with TRBD1. DNA for the CDR3: TGTGCCAGTAGTATAGCTGGACAGGGCGGGCAGTTCTTC. Protein: CASSIAGQGGQFF. Combining the CDR3 with reference TRBV19 and TRBJ2-1 gives the whole variable domain DGGITQSPKYLFRKEGQNVTLSCEQNLNHDAMYWYRQDPGQGLRLIYYSQIVNDFQKGDIAEGYSVSREKKESFPLTVTSAQKNPTAFYLCASSIAGQGGQFFGPGTRLTVL.